Shown below are 28 T cell receptor beta chains from a single sample sequenced in a study of blood T cell repertoires in COVID-19. Profiling relied on immunoSEQ multiplex PCR, and the TCRdb table lists in-frame clones only, not all of them. This table holds around 200,000 clones, around nine tenths found once. Sequencing was done on a sample of peripheral blood. These receptors all stem from an older man with acute or convalescent COVID-19.

Concerning this clone: The junction departs from the called germline gene at one end, perhaps through a read error. The rearrangement joins TRBV7-7 to TRBJ2-1; the D gene is possibly TRBD1 (5 bases). The CDR3 totals 15 residues. Germline loops: CDR1 SSHAT, CDR2 FNYEAQ (reference sequence). CDR3 sequence reads: CASSVGAPRMSEQFF. The CDR3 DNA reads as TGTGCTAGCAGCGTTGGGGCACCCAGAATGAGTGAGCAGTTCTTC. The full variable domain, with the rest looked up from reference TRBV7-7 and TRBJ2-1, is GAGVSQSPRYKVTKRGQDVTLRCDPISSHATLYWYQQALGQGPEFLTYFNYEAQPDKSGLPSDRFSAERPEGSISTLTIQRTEQRDSAMYRCASSVGAPRMSEQFFGPGTRLTVL.

The J gene is TRBJ1-2, the V gene TRBV7-9, with D unresolved. Trimming stripped 4 bases from V and 4 bases from J, with 7 bases between. The CDR3 consists of 12 residues. Germline-derived CDR1 and CDR2 are SEHNR and FQNEAQ (reference sequence). CDR3 nucleotides: TGTGCCAGCAGCTCTAATCTCTATGGCTACACCTTC. Amino acid sequence: CASSSNLYGYTF.

The V and J genes are TRBV6-5 and TRBJ2-1, with TRBD1 matching 8 bases. The CDR3 runs to 14 residues. CDR1 and CDR2 (germline): MNHEY, SVGAGI. J was trimmed by 9 bases and V by 0 bases; bases with no gene match: 4. The CDR3 spells CASSYSGQDTEQFF. In DNA form, the CDR3 reads TGTGCCAGCAGTTACTCGGGACAGGACACTGAGCAGTTCTTC.

The rearrangement joins TRBV27 to TRBJ2-1; 7 bases agree with TRBD2. From germline, CDR1 is MNHEY and CDR2 SMNVEV (reference sequence). CDR3 length: 15 residues. The trim removed 6 bases at V and 2 bases at J, leaving 7 bases unmatched. The CDR3 here is CASSRERGAYNEQFF. The CDR3, as DNA: TGTGCCAGCAGCCGTGAGCGGGGTGCCTACAATGAGCAGTTCTTC.

V is TRBV9 and J is TRBJ1-5, with D unclear. CDR1 SGDLS and CDR2 YYNGEE come from the germline V gene. V gave up 1 base and J gave up 0 bases, with 8 bases separating them. The CDR3 extends over 15 amino acids. The CDR3 region has the DNA TGTGCCAGCAGCGTAACGGGGAATAGCAATCAGCCCCAGCATTTT. As protein: CASSVTGNSNQPQHF.

The chain has TRBV9 and TRBJ1-1, with a possible D match to TRBD1 (5 bases). This CDR3 region has 14 residues. V gave up 0 bases and J gave up 5 bases, with 11 bases separating them. CDR1 is SGDLS and CDR2 is YYNGEE in the germline V gene. CDR3 in DNA: TGTGCCAGCAGCGTAGATGCAGGGCGGACTGAAGCTTTCTTT. Its protein product is CASSVDAGRTEAFF.

The chain couples TRBV28 to TRBJ1-5; a possible D gene is TRBD1 (5 bases). Trimming cost V 5 bases and J 7 bases, with 12 bases left between them. The length of the CDR3 is 13 residues. Germline V gives CDR1 MDHEN, CDR2 SYDVKM. CDR3: CASSPPAGQPQHF. CDR3 DNA sequence: TGTGCCAGCAGTCCCCCTGCAGGGCAGCCCCAGCATTTT.

This rearrangement joins TRBV9 to TRBJ1-3; D is possibly TRBD1 (6 bases). The CDR3 is 15 amino acids. Between the trimmed V and J ends, which lost 4 bases and 0 bases, there was a span of 11 bases. Germline assignment: CDR1 SGDLS and CDR2 YYNGEE. The DNA for the CDR3 is TGTGCCAGCAGCCCGCGACAGGTCTCTGGAAACACCATATATTTT. Amino acids: CASSPRQVSGNTIYF.

The rearrangement joins TRBV6-5 to TRBJ1-1; D perhaps matches TRBD1 (6 bases). The CDR3 length is 13 residues. With 2 bases removed from V and 5 bases from J, the gap between germline ends came to 9 bases. The germline gives CDR1 MNHEY, CDR2 SVGAGI. CDR3 sequence reads: CASSYNRETEAFF. DNA for the CDR3: TGTGCCAGCAGTTACAACAGGGAGACTGAAGCTTTCTTT.

The rearrangement uses TRBV12-3 or TRBV12-4 and TRBJ1-1; the match to TRBD1 covers 9 bases. The CDR3 extends over 13 amino acids. J gave up 7 bases and V 4 bases, and 4 bases lay outside the gene matches. The CDR3 loop reads CASSSGQGLEAFF. The CDR3 region has the DNA TGTGCCAGCAGTTCCGGACAGGGGCTTGAAGCTTTCTTT.

A few counts support this clone. The chain has TRBV30 and TRBJ1-1; 10 bases are shared with TRBD1. V shed 4 bases and J 7 bases; nucleotides not matched to a gene: 12. Germline V CDR1 and CDR2: GTSNPN, SVGIG (reference sequence). The CDR3 length is 15 residues. CDR3 DNA sequence: TGTGCCTGGAAAGGGCTCGGGACAGGGGTGGATGAAGCTTTCTTT. Residues: CAWKGLGTGVDEAFF.

The chain recombines TRBV9 with TRBJ2-7; perhaps TRBD1 as D (5 bases). Per germline, CDR1 SGDLS and CDR2 YYNGEE. This CDR3 spans 13 amino acids. Trimming took 0 bases from V and 7 from J, leaving 11 bases between them. Here the CDR3 DNA reads TGTGCCAGCAGCGTAGAGGTAGCAGGGGAGCAGTACTTC. Its translation is CASSVEVAGEQYF.

The chain is built from TRBV28 and TRBJ2-7, with a possible D match to TRBD2 (5 bases). Germline CDR1 MDHEN, CDR2 SYDVKM. The ends were cut back, 1 base at V and 6 bases at J, with 16 bases in the middle. The CDR3 is 15 residues long. The CDR3 sequence is CASSLYAGNLIEQYF. The CDR3 DNA follows: TGTGCCAGCAGTTTATACGCCGGGAACCTTATCGAGCAGTACTTC.

The chain joins TRBV7-6 to TRBJ2-3; TRBD2 matches at 7 bases. CDR1 SGHVS and CDR2 FNYEAQ come from the germline V gene. This CDR3 comprises 15 residues. Unmatched junction bases numbered 8, after V lost 1 base and J lost 7 bases. The CDR3 sequence: CASSLGDYRGYTQYF. The CDR3, as DNA: TGTGCCAGCAGCTTAGGGGACTACCGGGGGTATACGCAGTATTTT.

This chain links TRBV28 with TRBJ2-2; TRBD2 aligns across 8 bases. The CDR3 is 14 residues long. Germline CDR1 and CDR2: MDHEN and SYDVKM. V gave up 6 bases and J gave up 2 bases; unmatched junction bases: 2. In nucleotides, the CDR3 is TGTGCCAGCAGGCTAGCGGGTAACACCGGGGAGCTGTTTTTT. Residues: CASRLAGNTGELFF.

V is TRBV18 and J is TRBJ1-1, with 8 positions matching TRBD1. Germline CDR1 KGHSH, CDR2 LQKENI. Germline trimming cut 0 bases from V and 1 base from J; bases unmatched to any gene: 4. The CDR3 contains 16 residues. CDR3 in DNA: TGTGCCAGCTCACCACCGTCAGGGACAGGGAACACTGAAGCTTTCTTT. Protein product: CASSPPSGTGNTEAFF.

V is TRBV4-1 and J is TRBJ1-4, with D perhaps matching TRBD1 (5 bases). Trimming took 2 bases from V and 3 from J, leaving 13 bases between them. The CDR3 consists of 16 residues. Germline V gives CDR1 MGHRA, CDR2 YSYEKL. The CDR3 is CASSQRVDSPNEKLFF. The CDR3 DNA reads TGCGCCAGCAGCCAACGCGTCGACAGCCCTAATGAAAAACTGTTTTTT.

This sequence joins TRBV4-1 and TRBJ1-1; D gene uncertain. Germline-derived CDR1 and CDR2 are MGHRA and YSYEKL. The CDR3 totals 13 residues. The V gene lost 4 bases and the J gene lost 4 bases, with 10 bases spanning the gap. This CDR3 is CASSLREGTEAFF. The CDR3 DNA sequence: TGCGCCAGCAGCCTTAGGGAGGGCACTGAAGCTTTCTTT.

The rearrangement links TRBV5-5 to TRBJ1-5; 7 bases align to TRBD1. CDR3 length equals 15 residues. Germline-derived CDR1 and CDR2 are SGHKS and YYEKEE (reference sequence). Trimming cost V 7 bases and J 3 bases; bases outside gene matches: 10. CDR3 sequence reads: CASSTGDRPNQPQHF. The CDR3 DNA reads TGTGCCAGCTCAACAGGGGACCGACCCAATCAGCCCCAGCATTTT. The full variable domain, rest sourced from reference TRBV5-5 and TRBJ1-5, is DAGVTQSPTHLIKTRGQQVTLRCSPISGHKSVSWYQQVLGQGPQFIFQYYEKEERGRGNFPDRFSARQFPNYSSELNVNALLLGDSALYLCASSTGDRPNQPQHFGDGTRLSIL.

This sequence joins TRBV7-9 and TRBJ1-3; the D gene is possibly TRBD1 (6 bases). Germline V gene data show CDR1 as SEHNR and CDR2 as FQNEAQ (reference sequence). V gave up 1 base and J gave up 3 bases, with 10 bases separating them. This CDR3 is built from 15 residues. The CDR3 loop is CASSLGQGNGNTIYF. The DNA of the CDR3 is TGTGCCAGCAGCTTAGGGCAGGGGAATGGAAACACCATATATTTT. Full variable domain (rest looked up from reference TRBV7-9 and TRBJ1-3): DTGVSQNPRHKITKRGQNVTFRCDPISEHNRLYWYRQTLGQGPEFLTYFQNEAQLEKSRLLSDRFSAERPKGSFSTLEIQRTEQGDSAMYLCASSLGQGNGNTIYFGEGSWLTVV.

This CDR3 is CASSKGQGAAEKLFF. The CDR3 region has the DNA TGTGCCAGCAGCAAGGGACAGGGGGCGGCTGAAAAACTGTTTTTT. The chain combines TRBV9 with TRBJ1-4; 12 bases match TRBD1. Trimming removed 4 bases from V and 7 bases from J; junction bases left unmatched: 5. This CDR3 is built from 15 residues. The germline V gene encodes CDR1 SGDLS and CDR2 YYNGEE. The full variable domain, rest sourced from reference TRBV9 and TRBJ1-4, is DSGVTQTPKHLITATGQRVTLRCSPRSGDLSVYWYQQSLDQGLQFLIQYYNGEERAKGNILERFSAQQFPDLHSELNLSSLELGDSALYFCASSKGQGAAEKLFFGSGTQLSVL.

V usage is TRBV7-2 and J usage is TRBJ2-3; 8 nucleotides align to TRBD2. This CDR3 spans 15 amino acids. The V and J ends lost 2 bases and 4 bases, in that order; junction bases with no gene match: 5. Per germline, CDR1 SGHTA and CDR2 FQGNSA. The CDR3 here is CASSLNSGVPDTQYF. Here the CDR3 DNA reads TGTGCCAGCAGCTTAAATAGCGGGGTTCCAGATACGCAGTATTTT. The variable domain in full, completed from reference TRBV7-2 and TRBJ2-3, reads GAGVSQSPSNKVTEKGKDVELRCDPISGHTALYWYRQSLGQGLEFLIYFQGNSAPDKSGLPSDRFSAERTGGSVSTLTIQRTQQEDSAVYLCASSLNSGVPDTQYFGPGTRLTVL.

This chain uses TRBV27 with TRBJ1-6; the D gene is possibly TRBD1 (5 bases). Deletions cut 0 bases from V and 0 bases from J, with 9 bases between. Germline-derived CDR1 and CDR2 are MNHEY and SMNVEV (reference sequence). The CDR3 has 17 amino acids. CDR3 DNA sequence: TGTGCCAGCAGTTTATCCCCAGACAGCTCCTATAATTCACCCCTCCACTTT. Protein product: CASSLSPDSSYNSPLHF.

The rearrangement uses TRBV6-6 and TRBJ2-1; weak D call: TRBD1 (6 bases). CDR1 is MNHNY and CDR2 is SVGAGI in the germline V gene (reference sequence). Trimming shortened V by 5 bases and J by 4 bases, and 18 bases separated the two germline ends. The CDR3 totals 16 residues. The CDR3 here is CASSRPGHQLYNEQFF. The CDR3 bases are TGTGCCAGCAGTCGACCGGGACATCAGTTATACAATGAGCAGTTCTTC.

This chain connects TRBV3-1 (or the pseudogene TRBV3-2) to TRBJ1-3, with D tentatively TRBD1 (6 bases). The CDR3 has 17 amino acids. V lost 4 bases, J lost 1 base, and 17 bases lay in between. The germline gives CDR1 LGHDT, CDR2 YNNKEL (reference sequence). CDR3 nucleotide sequence: TGTGCCAGCAGCCGAAGCCAGGGGCCCGTTTCTGGAAACACCATATATTTT. Protein sequence: CASSRSQGPVSGNTIYF.

The rearrangement uses TRBV3-1 (or the pseudogene TRBV3-2) and TRBJ2-3; D possibly corresponds to TRBD2 (6 bases). V was shortened by 6 bases and J by 5 bases, with 15 bases between the two germline ends. The germline V gene has CDR1 LGHDT and CDR2 YNNKEL (reference sequence). This CDR3 spans 14 amino acids. DNA of the CDR3: TGTGCCAGCAGGGGGACTTCTCGAGGAGATACGCAGTATTTT. Encoded protein: CASRGTSRGDTQYF.

The J gene is TRBJ1-3, the V gene TRBV7-2; perhaps TRBD1 as D (6 bases). CDR1 SGHTA and CDR2 FQGNSA come from the germline V gene. The CDR3 is 13 amino acids. V was clipped by 6 bases and J by 6 bases, with 12 bases between them. This chain's CDR3 is CASSPRGQNTIYF. For the CDR3, the DNA is TGTGCCAGCAGTCCCAGGGGACAAAACACCATATATTTT.

V and J are TRBV7-3 and TRBJ2-2; 12 bases are shared with TRBD2. Germline values: CDR1 SGHTA, CDR2 FQGTGA. Trimming at V came to 4 bases and at J to 7 bases, leaving 7 bases not matched to a gene. CDR3 length: 16 amino acids. The CDR3 here is CASSSPGTSGYGELFF. The CDR3, as DNA: TGTGCCAGCAGCTCCCCCGGGACTAGCGGGTACGGGGAGCTGTTTTTT.